This record covers a single TCR beta chain. What it binds is unknown. Germline CDR1 SGHTA, CDR2 FQGNSA. The CDR3 covers 14 residues. The V and J ends lost 0 bases and 3 bases respectively, with 9 bases between them. Unique molecular identifiers tagged the TCR beta cDNA libraries. Input populations of about 1 to 11 million T cells gave rise to approximately 500,000 cDNA molecules. MiXCR, run by TCRdb on the PCR reads, gives a single entry per CDR3 protein. The data show hundreds of thousands of distinct CDR3 sequences, approximately 59% seen once. The data derive from a study of post-analysis software for immune sequencing data. Study-wide findings and caveats: TRBV5-6, TRBV5-1 and TRBV20-1 were among 4 or 5 TRBV segments more frequent in patients than controls. Controls had significantly higher normalized Chao1 diversity than multiple sclerosis patients.

The sequenced sample was blood. The TCR originated in a girl aged 2 to 9 with multiple sclerosis. The V call is TRBV7-2, the J call TRBJ2-7; the D is unclear. The CDR3 reads CASSLAPGDYEQYF. The CDR3 DNA follows: TGTGCCAGCAGCTTAGCCCCAGGCGACTACGAGCAGTACTTC.